The next 29 T cell receptor beta chains were all read from a single sample in a study of identical twins. TCRdb redid the calling of the 5' RACE reads with MiXCR, one entry per CDR3 protein. The table lists 1.5 million to 2 million distinct CDR3 sequences, around 33% of them singletons. Input material: cord blood. These receptors came from a newborn girl in good health.

This clonotype was observed many times. This chain uses TRBV29-1 with TRBJ2-7, with TRBD2 identical over 9 bases. J gave up 3 bases and V 4 bases, and 4 bases lay outside the gene matches. Germline loops: CDR1 SQVTM, CDR2 ANQGSEA. This CDR3 contains 13 residues. The CDR3 sequence: CSVVLAGYYEQYF. As DNA, the CDR3 is TGCAGCGTTGTCCTAGCGGGATACTACGAGCAGTACTTC.

This clonotype was recorded a few times. The chain is built from TRBV20-1 and TRBJ2-7; D possibly corresponds to TRBD1 (5 bases). The CDR3 is 14 residues long. Trimming cost V 3 bases and J 2 bases, with 14 bases left between them. Germline loops: CDR1 DFQATT, CDR2 SNEGSKA (reference sequence). The CDR3 DNA reads as TGCAGTGCTAGTATTCCCGGACACCCCTACGAGCAGTACTTC. It codes for CSASIPGHPYEQYF.

This clonotype was found once. The CDR3: CASSFGRSDQPQHF. In DNA, the CDR3 is TGTGCCAGCAGTTTTGGGAGAAGCGATCAGCCCCAGCATTTT. This sequence joins TRBV12-3 or TRBV12-4 and TRBJ1-5, with D uncertain. The CDR3 has 14 residues. V gave up 3 bases and J gave up 5 bases, with 11 bases separating them.

In the case of this clonotype: The junction and the germline gene differ at one end; a read error may be behind it. J is TRBJ2-3 and V is TRBV13, with TRBD2 identical over 9 bases. The CDR3 consists of 14 residues. The germline V gene encodes CDR1 PRHDT and CDR2 FYEKMQ (reference sequence). CDR3 sequence reads: CASSFGTSTDMQYF. As DNA, the CDR3 is TGTGCCAGCAGCTTCGGGACTAGCACAGATATGCAGTATTTT.

This chain connects TRBV20-1 to TRBJ2-7; 11 nucleotides agree with TRBD2. Germline CDR1 is DFQATT and CDR2 is SNEGSKA (reference sequence). Germline trimming cut 1 base from V and 2 bases from J; bases unmatched to any gene: 7. The CDR3 contains 16 residues. CDR3 nucleotide sequence: TGCAGTGCTAGAGCCCGACGACTAGCGGGGACCTACGAGCAGTACTTC. Translating it yields CSARARRLAGTYEQYF.

V gene TRBV6-5 combines with J gene TRBJ1-1; the match to TRBD1 covers 8 bases. CDR3 length equals 13 residues. Germline V gene sequence: CDR1 MNHEY, CDR2 SVGAGI. With V trimmed by 6 bases and J by 7 bases, 7 bases remained unmatched. The CDR3 bases are TGTGCCAGCAGCCGACAGGGGTCAAGTGAAGCTTTCTTT. Translating it yields CASSRQGSSEAFF.

The count of this clonotype is one. V is TRBV2 and J is TRBJ2-7; 10 nucleotides agree with TRBD1. The CDR3 runs to 13 residues. Germline CDR1 is SNHLY and CDR2 is FYNNEI. After removal of 6 bases from V and 6 bases from J, the junction contained 5 bases not matched to a gene. This CDR3 is CASRRGQGSEQYF. For the CDR3, the DNA is TGTGCCAGCAGGAGGGGACAGGGGAGCGAGCAGTACTTC. Filled out from reference TRBV2 and TRBJ2-7, the complete variable domain reads EPEVTQTPSHQVTQMGQEVILRCVPISNHLYFYWYRQILGQKVEFLVSFYNNEISEKSEIFDDQFSVERPDGSNFTLKIRSTKLEDSAMYFCASRRGQGSEQYFGPGTRLTVT.

V is TRBV5-5 and J is TRBJ2-4; 11 bases agree with TRBD1. J was trimmed by 8 bases and V by 2 bases; bases with no gene match: 3. CDR3 length equals 14 residues. Germline V gene sequence: CDR1 SGHKS, CDR2 YYEKEE (reference sequence). CDR3 loop: CASSFPDRGHIQYF. DNA of the CDR3: TGTGCCAGCAGCTTCCCGGACAGGGGGCACATTCAGTACTTC.

This chain joins TRBV2 and TRBJ2-3; D gene ambiguous. V lost 2 bases and J 3 bases, leaving 18 bases between the germline ends. There are 17 residues in the CDR3. From germline, CDR1 is SNHLY and CDR2 FYNNEI. CDR3 sequence reads: CASSEPWWGEWTDTQYF. The CDR3 nucleotides read TGTGCCAGCAGTGAACCCTGGTGGGGTGAGTGGACAGATACGCAGTATTTT.

This clonotype was picked up a small number of times. The chain is built from TRBV29-1 and TRBJ2-2; no definite D call. There are 11 residues in the CDR3. Germline V gives CDR1 SQVTM, CDR2 ANQGSEA. The ends were cut back, 7 bases at V and 3 bases at J, with 6 bases in the middle. Here the CDR3 DNA reads TGCAGCGCCCGGTACACCGGGGAGCTGTTTTTT. Translation gives CSARYTGELFF.

This clonotype occurred a few times. V and J are TRBV5-1 and TRBJ1-1; D gene ambiguous. The germline gives CDR1 SGHRS, CDR2 YFSETQ. V was pared by 4 bases and J by 5 bases, with 24 bases between. This CDR3 comprises 17 residues. CDR3 loop: CASSLAGLGSAGTEAFF. The DNA for the CDR3 is TGCGCCAGCAGCCTGGCCGGCCTGGGGTCCGCCGGGACTGAAGCTTTCTTT.

The chain joins TRBV4-2 to TRBJ1-2; D is unresolved. Per the germline V gene, CDR1 is LGHNA and CDR2 is YNFKEQ. The CDR3 runs 13 residues. Trimming removed 4 bases at V and 8 bases at J, with 14 bases between. In DNA, the CDR3 is TGTGCCAGCAGCCGAAGCGAACGGGTCGGCTACACCTTC. This encodes CASSRSERVGYTF.

Worth noting for this clonotype: The junction departs from the called germline gene at one end, perhaps through a read error. V and J are TRBV9 and TRBJ2-3; D remains ambiguous. Per the germline V gene, CDR1 is SGDLS and CDR2 is YYNGEE. The CDR3 consists of 14 residues. This CDR3 reads CASSVVTRTDAQYF. The CDR3, as DNA: TGTGCCAGCAGCGTAGTGACCCGCACAGATGCGCAGTATTTT.

The V gene is TRBV3-1, the J gene TRBJ1-2; 7 nucleotides line up with TRBD1. The germline CDR1 and CDR2 sequences are LGHDT and YNNKEL (reference sequence). With 6 bases clipped from V and 4 bases from J, the junction kept 5 bases outside the gene matches. The CDR3 has 13 amino acids. CDR3 nucleotide sequence: TGTGCCAGCAGGTTGGCAGGGGGCTATGGCTACACCTTC. It translates to CASRLAGGYGYTF.

This clonotype has a count of ten or more. The chain is built from TRBV20-1 and TRBJ2-7, with 8 bases identical to TRBD2. The CDR3 is made up of 12 amino acids. With V trimmed by 6 bases and J by 2 bases, 3 bases remained unmatched. Germline V gives CDR1 DFQATT, CDR2 SNEGSKA (reference sequence). The CDR3 loop is CSARTSTYEQYF. DNA for the CDR3: TGCAGTGCCAGGACTAGCACCTACGAGCAGTACTTC.

This chain joins TRBV19 and TRBJ1-1; D ambiguous. Germline V gene sequence: CDR1 LNHDA, CDR2 SQIVND (reference sequence). The CDR3 runs to 14 residues. V dropped 4 bases and J dropped 0 bases, with 9 bases sitting between them. CDR3 sequence: CASSTGIMNTEAFF. CDR3 nucleotides: TGTGCCAGTAGTACGGGGATCATGAACACTGAAGCTTTCTTT. Together with reference TRBV19 and TRBJ1-1, the CDR3 gives the full variable domain: DGGITQSPKYLFRKEGQNVTLSCEQNLNHDAMYWYRQDPGQGLRLIYYSQIVNDFQKGDIAEGYSVSREKKESFPLTVTSAQKNPTAFYLCASSTGIMNTEAFFGQGTRLTVV.

The V and J genes are TRBV7-2 and TRBJ2-7, with D unresolved. Germline V CDR1 and CDR2: SGHTA, FQGNSA. The CDR3 covers 15 residues. The ends were cut back, 1 base at V and 2 bases at J, with 12 bases in the middle. CDR3 coding DNA: TGTGCCAGCAGCTTAGAGTCTAGACGGACCTACGAGCAGTACTTC. Protein sequence: CASSLESRRTYEQYF.

This clonotype occurred a few times. The chain couples TRBV9 to TRBJ2-1; 7 positions agree with TRBD1. The CDR3 runs 14 residues. CDR1 is SGDLS and CDR2 is YYNGEE in the germline V gene. Trimming cost V 6 bases and J 5 bases; bases outside gene matches: 8. CDR3 DNA sequence: TGTGCCAGCAAGGTAGGGACAGTTAACAATGAGCAGTTCTTC. Protein sequence: CASKVGTVNNEQFF.

This clonotype was found many times. The chain couples TRBV4-1 to TRBJ2-2; D might be TRBD2 (6 bases). The CDR3 has 12 residues. Germline CDR1 MGHRA, CDR2 YSYEKL. The ends were cut back, 4 bases at V and 6 bases at J, with 6 bases in the middle. The CDR3 DNA reads TGCGCCAGCAGCCGACTAGCCGGGGAGCTGTTTTTT. It translates to CASSRLAGELFF.

This chain joins TRBV2 and TRBJ2-3, with TRBD2 as a possible D gene (6 bases). Trimming cost V 2 bases and J 2 bases, with 14 bases left between them. The CDR3 runs 16 residues. The germline CDR1 and CDR2 sequences are SNHLY and FYNNEI. The CDR3 DNA reads as TGTGCCAGCAGTGAATCGTCTAGCGTATTCACAGATACGCAGTATTTT. Its translation is CASSESSSVFTDTQYF. Together with reference TRBV2 and TRBJ2-3, the CDR3 gives the full variable domain: EPEVTQTPSHQVTQMGQEVILRCVPISNHLYFYWYRQILGQKVEFLVSFYNNEISEKSEIFDDQFSVERPDGSNFTLKIRSTKLEDSAMYFCASSESSSVFTDTQYFGPGTRLTVL.

Only a few counts were recorded for this clonotype. This chain connects TRBV7-9 to TRBJ2-7; 13 bases match TRBD2. Germline V gives CDR1 SEHNR, CDR2 FQNEAQ (reference sequence). V trimming: 2 bases; J trimming: 5 bases; junction bases outside the gene matches: 12. The CDR3 runs to 18 residues. The CDR3 region is CASSLTAPGLAGLNEQYF. The CDR3 region has the DNA TGTGCCAGCAGCTTAACGGCTCCGGGACTAGCGGGACTCAACGAGCAGTACTTC.

The J gene is TRBJ2-7, the V gene TRBV24-1; 11 bases are shared with TRBD2. This CDR3 is 16 amino acids long. J lost 7 bases, V lost 7 bases, and 14 bases had no gene match. From germline, CDR1 is KGHDR and CDR2 SFDVKD. This CDR3 reads CATSPTGTSGYNEQYF. The CDR3 DNA reads as TGTGCCACCAGCCCGACCGGGACTAGCGGTTACAATGAGCAGTACTTC.

Many counts were recorded for this clonotype. J is TRBJ1-2 and V is TRBV29-1; weak D call: TRBD1 (5 bases). V lost 6 bases to trimming and J lost 4 bases, with 12 bases between them. Germline V gene data show CDR1 as SQVTM and CDR2 as ANQGSEA. The CDR3 loop spans 12 amino acids. The CDR3 DNA sequence: TGCAGCGTAACGACAGCGATCTATGGCTACACCTTC. Translated: CSVTTAIYGYTF.

This rearrangement joins TRBV15 to TRBJ2-7; D remains unclear. Per the germline V gene, CDR1 is LNHNV and CDR2 is YYDKDF (reference sequence). The V and J ends lost 3 bases and 3 bases respectively, with 15 bases between them. This CDR3 contains 15 residues. The CDR3: CATSSDTALYYEQYF. CDR3 DNA: TGTGCCACCAGCAGTGATACTGCTCTCTACTACGAGCAGTACTTC.

This clonotype came up many times. The V and J genes are TRBV29-1 and TRBJ1-2; 7 nucleotides line up with TRBD1. The J segment lost 2 bases and the V segment lost 4 bases, leaving 7 bases of the junction unmatched. This CDR3 is built from 14 residues. In germline, CDR1 is SQVTM, CDR2 ANQGSEA. This CDR3 reads CSVVGDSLNYGYTF. CDR3 nucleotide sequence: TGCAGCGTTGTAGGGGACAGTTTAAACTATGGCTACACCTTC.

The chain links TRBV5-1 to TRBJ1-6, with a possible D match to TRBD1 (6 bases). CDR3 length equals 13 residues. In germline, CDR1 is SGHRS, CDR2 YFSETQ. The ends were cut back, 0 bases at V and 11 bases at J, with 9 bases in the middle. The CDR3 loop is CASSLDRVAPLHF. The CDR3 DNA reads as TGCGCCAGCAGCTTGGACAGGGTGGCACCCCTCCACTTT.

There are a few counts of this clonotype. This chain uses TRBV6-1 with TRBJ1-4; 7 bases match TRBD1. Per the germline V gene, CDR1 is MNHNS and CDR2 is SASEGT. The CDR3 totals 17 residues. J was trimmed by 0 bases and V by 6 bases; bases with no gene match: 10. The DNA for the CDR3 is TGTGCCAGCAGGGGGGGGACAGCCCTGGCAACTAATGAAAAACTGTTTTTT. It encodes CASRGGTALATNEKLFF.

V and J are TRBV20-1 and TRBJ2-3; D may be TRBD1 or TRBD2 (6 bases each). The V and J ends lost 7 bases and 4 bases respectively, with 12 bases between them. Germline CDR1 DFQATT, CDR2 SNEGSKA (reference sequence). The CDR3 covers 12 residues. The CDR3 DNA reads TGCAGTGGTCAGAGGGGGGCAGATACGCAGTATTTT. Amino acids: CSGQRGADTQYF.

The sample holds a few counts of this clonotype. The V gene is TRBV20-1, the J gene TRBJ2-5, with D hard to call. The CDR3 extends over 12 amino acids. From germline, CDR1 is DFQATT and CDR2 SNEGSKA (reference sequence). V dropped 6 bases and J dropped 6 bases, with 14 bases sitting between them. The chain's CDR3 is CSARLIRKTQYF. CDR3 DNA: TGCAGTGCGAGACTGATCAGGAAGACCCAGTACTTC.